This is a list of T cell receptor beta chains from one sample in a study of blood T cells in healthy people across ages. Using its own MiXCR run on the 5' RACE reads, TCRdb lists one record per CDR3 protein. The repertoire includes about 680,000 distinct CDR3 sequences, about 52% of them detected once, and around a third sits in the top ten. Sequencing used blood. These receptors came from a woman aged 55-70 years in good health. The CDR3 runs from the conserved cysteine through the conserved F or W. A D gene is named only where the DNA matches it firmly. The size of a clone is reported for some rows only, either as once, few or many, or as a class for expanded clones.

CDR3 DNA: TGCAGCGGACTACGAGGAGCCGAAAACATTCAGTACTTC
CDR3 protein: CSGLRGAENIQYF
D gene: NA
clone size: NA
J gene: TRBJ2-4
V gene: TRBV29-1

CDR3 DNA: TGTGCCAGCAGCAAGGAGGGCGGGTCACCCCTCCACTTT
CDR3 protein: CASSKEGGSPLHF
D gene: NA
clone size: many
J gene: TRBJ1-6
V gene: TRBV7-2

CDR3 DNA: TGTGCCAGCAGCTTAACAGGGGACACTGAAGCTTTCTTT
CDR3 protein: CASSLTGDTEAFF
D gene: TRBD1
clone size: many
J gene: TRBJ1-1
V gene: TRBV5-1

CDR3 DNA: TGCAGTGCTAGGGAGCGGGACCCCCGCTTGAGGGAGCAGTTCTTC
CDR3 protein: CSARERDPRLREQFF
D gene: TRBD2
clone size: NA
J gene: TRBJ2-1
V gene: TRBV20-1

CDR3 DNA: TGTGCCAGCAGTTCGGGCGAGGGGGTCAGCACAGATACGGAGTATTTT
CDR3 protein: CASSSGEGVSTDTEYF
D gene: NA
clone size: NA
J gene: TRBJ2-3
V gene: TRBV12-3/TRBV12-4

CDR3 DNA: TGCAGCGTTTGGGGGGGCGGCGACTGGGCGACTGAAGCTTTCTTT
CDR3 protein: CSVWGGGDWATEAFF
D gene: NA
clone size: NA
J gene: TRBJ1-1
V gene: TRBV29-1

CDR3 DNA: TGTGCCAGCCAGCGGAGCATCCAAGAGACCCGGTACTTC
CDR3 protein: CASQRSIQETRYF
D gene: NA
clone size: NA
J gene: TRBJ2-5
V gene: TRBV6-2/TRBV6-3

CDR3 DNA: TGTGCCAGCAGTTTATGGGGGACAGAATCCTACGAGCAGTACTTC
CDR3 protein: CASSLWGTESYEQYF
D gene: TRBD1
clone size: few
J gene: TRBJ2-7
V gene: TRBV27

CDR3 DNA: TGTGCCAGCTCCTATAGGGGGGGCGGGAGGTACGAGCAGTACTTC
CDR3 protein: CASSYRGGGRYEQYF
D gene: TRBD2
clone size: NA
J gene: TRBJ2-7
V gene: TRBV12-3/TRBV12-4

CDR3 DNA: TGTGCCAGCAGCCGCTGGACAGGGGATCAACAGACCCAGTACTTC
CDR3 protein: CASSRWTGDQQTQYF
D gene: TRBD1
clone size: NA
J gene: TRBJ2-5
V gene: TRBV7-9

CDR3 DNA: TGTGCCAGCAGCAAAGACACGCTCTCCTACGAGCAGTACTTC
CDR3 protein: CASSKDTLSYEQYF
D gene: NA
clone size: few
J gene: TRBJ2-7
V gene: TRBV7-3

CDR3 DNA: TGTGCCACCAGTGATGGGGGTCAGCGAAGATACAATGAGCAGTTCTTC
CDR3 protein: CATSDGGQRRYNEQFF
D gene: NA
clone size: NA
J gene: TRBJ2-1
V gene: TRBV24-1

CDR3 DNA: TGTGCCAGCAGTTACTCGAGGTACGGCGGGAGGGGCTCCTACGAGCAGTACTTC
CDR3 protein: CASSYSRYGGRGSYEQYF
D gene: TRBD2
clone size: NA
J gene: TRBJ2-7
V gene: TRBV6-2/TRBV6-3

CDR3 DNA: TGCGCCAGCAGCCGCCTAGCGGGAAAGGATGGAAATGAGCAGTTCTTC
CDR3 protein: CASSRLAGKDGNEQFF
D gene: TRBD2
clone size: NA
J gene: TRBJ2-1
V gene: TRBV4-1

CDR3 DNA: TGCAGCGCCCAGGGCCTGGGAGGGCAATACGAGCAGTACTTC
CDR3 protein: CSAQGLGGQYEQYF
D gene: TRBD2
clone size: many
J gene: TRBJ2-7
V gene: TRBV29-1

CDR3 DNA: TGTGCCAGCAGCAAAGCGGTGGGGGGCCCAAACTATCAGCCCCAGCATTTT
CDR3 protein: CASSKAVGGPNYQPQHF
D gene: NA
clone size: NA
J gene: TRBJ1-5
V gene: TRBV21-1

CDR3 DNA: TGTGCCAGCAGCCGACTAGCGGCGACAGATACGCAGTATTTT
CDR3 protein: CASSRLAATDTQYF
D gene: TRBD2
clone size: once
J gene: TRBJ2-3
V gene: TRBV2

CDR3 DNA: TGTGCCAGCAAAAGGAGAAGGGGACTAGCAGGAGAAGAGACCCAGTACTTC
CDR3 protein: CASKRRRGLAGEETQYF
D gene: TRBD2
clone size: NA
J gene: TRBJ2-5
V gene: TRBV25-1

CDR3 DNA: TGTGCCAGCTCCCCGGGACTTTGGCGGGAGGGTGAGCAGTACTTC
CDR3 protein: CASSPGLWREGEQYF
D gene: TRBD2
clone size: NA
J gene: TRBJ2-7
V gene: TRBV7-2

CDR3 DNA: TGTGCCAGTGGGAACAGGTTCGGCTACGAGCAGTACTTC
CDR3 protein: CASGNRFGYEQYF
D gene: NA
clone size: NA
J gene: TRBJ2-7
V gene: TRBV28